Listed below are T cell receptor beta chains from one sample, sequenced in a study of blood T cell repertoires in COVID-19. The repertoire was sequenced with immunoSEQ multiplex PCR; TCRdb's copy has only in-frame clones and lacks some. Among approximately 280,000 clones listed, over 85% were seen once. Sequenced sample: PBMCs or T cells enriched from blood (not recorded which). These receptors originate from a woman in her sixties who had recovered from COVID-19. The CDR3 runs from the conserved cysteine through the conserved F or W. D genes are given only for firm matches. The listing skips clone size in some rows; elsewhere it reads once, few, many or a size class.

V	D	J	size	DNA	CDR3
TRBV27	TRBD1	TRBJ2-7	NA	TGTGCCAGCAGTAAACAGGGGACCTACGAGCAGTACTTC	CASSKQGTYEQYF
TRBV29-1	NA	TRBJ1-2	NA	TGCAGCGACACATCAGGGTTTGGCTACACCTTC	CSDTSGFGYTF
TRBV6-5	TRBD1	TRBJ1-2	few	TGTGCCAGCAGTTCACAGGGGAATGGCTACACCTTC	CASSSQGNGYTF
TRBV11-2	NA	TRBJ2-7	NA	TGTGCCAGCAGCTTAGCACAGCCTCCCTACGAGCAGTACTTC	CASSLAQPPYEQYF
TRBV3-1/TRBV3-2	NA	TRBJ2-3	NA	TGTGCCAGCAGCCCCAGGGGCGCTGGGGCAGATACGCAGTATTTT	CASSPRGAGADTQYF
TRBV4-1	TRBD1	TRBJ1-4	NA	TGCGCCAGCAGCCACTACAGGGGGTCCGAAAAACTGTTTTTT	CASSHYRGSEKLFF
TRBV7-2	TRBD2	TRBJ2-1	NA	TGTGCCAGCAGCTCGATGCGGGGGGTGTCCTACAATGAGCAGTTCTTC	CASSSMRGVSYNEQFF
TRBV7-7	TRBD1	TRBJ2-3	NA	TGTGCTAGCAGCATAGGACAGGGGGTGGCAGATACGCAGTATTTT	CASSIGQGVADTQYF
TRBV9	NA	TRBJ2-1	NA	TGTGCCAGCAGCGTATCCCGGGGACTTTACAATGAGCAGTTCTTC	CASSVSRGLYNEQFF
TRBV28	NA	TRBJ2-7	NA	TGTGCCAGCAGGGCCCCGGGGGAGCAGTACTTC	CASRAPGEQYF
TRBV28	NA	TRBJ1-3	NA	TGTGCCAGCAGTTCTGTGGAGGGAAACACCATATATTTT	CASSSVEGNTIYF
TRBV15	TRBD2	TRBJ2-3	NA	TGTGCCACCTGGCGGTTTAGCGGGGGGCGTAGCACAGATACGCAGTATTTT	CATWRFSGGRSTDTQYF
TRBV6-5	TRBD1	TRBJ1-4	NA	TGTGCCAGCAGGCGACGGACAGGGGGTGAAAAACTGTTTTTT	CASRRRTGGEKLFF
TRBV6-5	TRBD1	TRBJ1-1	few	TGTGCCAGCAACTACAGGGGGCAGGGCACTGAAGCTTTCTTT	CASNYRGQGTEAFF
TRBV5-1	TRBD2	TRBJ2-5	NA	TGCGCCAGCAGAGAACTAGCGATTATTGAGACCCAGTACTTC	CASRELAIIETQYF
TRBV30	NA	TRBJ1-1	NA	TGTGCCTGGAGTATACTCACAGGGAGAACTGAAGCTTTCTTT	CAWSILTGRTEAFF
TRBV9	NA	TRBJ1-2	NA	TGTGCCAGCAGCGTAGGGGAGGGACCGCTCTATGGCTACACCTTC	CASSVGEGPLYGYTF
TRBV19	NA	TRBJ2-7	NA	TGTGCCAGTATTGATAGTATATCCCGCGAGCAGTACTTC	CASIDSISREQYF
TRBV21-1	NA	TRBJ2-1	NA	TGTGCCAGCAGCAAAGCGCTTTTGGCAGGTTACTACAATGAGCAGTTCTTC	CASSKALLAGYYNEQFF
TRBV7-8	NA	TRBJ2-2	NA	TGTGCCAGCAGCCACAAAAACACCGGGGAGCTGTTTTTT	CASSHKNTGELFF
TRBV18	NA	TRBJ1-4	NA	TGTGCCAGCTCGCATGGCCAGGAGGGAAAACTGTTTTTT	CASSHGQEGKLFF
TRBV6-1	NA	TRBJ2-6	NA	TGTGCCAGCAGTGGCGGCTCAGTGGTGCCTGGGGCCAACGTCCTGACTTTC	CASSGGSVVPGANVLTF
TRBV9	NA	TRBJ1-2	few	TGTGCCAGCAGCTCACATGAAAACTATGGCTACACCTTC	CASSSHENYGYTF
TRBV7-9	NA	TRBJ2-3	NA	TGTGCCAGCACCTTAGGAGGGGGGGTCACAGATACGCAGTATTTT	CASTLGGGVTDTQYF
TRBV4-2	TRBD2	TRBJ2-7	NA	TGTGCCAGCAGCCAAGCTAGCGGGGACTACGAGCAGTACTTC	CASSQASGDYEQYF
TRBV4-1	NA	TRBJ2-1	NA	TGCGCCAGCAGCCAACGCCGGGAGCAGTTCTTC	CASSQRREQFF
TRBV6-5	NA	TRBJ1-1	NA	TGTGCCAGCAATTCTCCCAGAAACACTGAAGCTTTCTTT	CASNSPRNTEAFF
TRBV18	NA	TRBJ2-4	once	TGTGCCAGCTCACCATTGGAGGTGAAGTACTTC	CASSPLEVKYF
TRBV3-1/TRBV3-2	NA	TRBJ1-2	NA	TGTGCCAGCAGCCGCCAAATCAATTCCGGAGAAGGCTACACCTTC	CASSRQINSGEGYTF
TRBV7-9	TRBD2	TRBJ2-1	NA	TGTGCCAGCAGCTACCCGATAGCGGGAGCTTCGGTCAATGAGCAGTTCTTC	CASSYPIAGASVNEQFF
TRBV27	NA	TRBJ1-1	once	TGTGCCAGCAGTTTATATGAGGACATGAACACTGAAGCTTTCTTT	CASSLYEDMNTEAFF
TRBV10-1	TRBD1	TRBJ2-5	NA	TGCGCCAGCAGCAACGGACAGGGGGAAATGGGAGAGACCCAGTACTTC	CASSNGQGEMGETQYF
TRBV5-8	NA	TRBJ1-5	NA	TGTGCCACCTCCTACCCGCGTCAGCCCCAGCATTTT	CATSYPRQPQHF
TRBV6-5	NA	TRBJ1-2	few	TGTGCCAGCAGGAGGGGGATCGGCTACACCTTC	CASRRGIGYTF
TRBV6-4	TRBD2	TRBJ2-7	NA	TGTGCCAGCAGCGATAGCGGGAGCTACGACGAGCAGTACTTC	CASSDSGSYDEQYF
TRBV19	NA	TRBJ1-1	NA	TGTGCCAGTAGTATAGATCGGCCTAGAGACGAAGCTTTCTTT	CASSIDRPRDEAFF